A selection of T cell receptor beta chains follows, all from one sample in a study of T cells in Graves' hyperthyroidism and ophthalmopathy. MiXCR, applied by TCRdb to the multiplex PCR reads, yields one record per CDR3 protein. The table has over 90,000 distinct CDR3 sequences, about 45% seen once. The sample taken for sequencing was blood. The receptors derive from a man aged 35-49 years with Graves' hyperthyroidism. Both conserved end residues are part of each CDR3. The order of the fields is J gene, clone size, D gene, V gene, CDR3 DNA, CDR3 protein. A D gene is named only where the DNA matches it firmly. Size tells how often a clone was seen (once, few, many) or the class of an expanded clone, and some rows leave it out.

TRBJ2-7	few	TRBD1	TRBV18	TGTGCCAGCTCACCATTGGGGACAGGGAATGACTACGAGCAGTACTTC	CASSPLGTGNDYEQYF
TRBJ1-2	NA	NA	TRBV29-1	TGCAGCGTTGAGAAAGGGACGGCATATGGCTACGCCTTC	CSVEKGTAYGYAF
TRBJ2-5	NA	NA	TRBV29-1	TGCAGCGTTGAAGTAGGGCGGTCTTACTTC	CSVEVGRSYF
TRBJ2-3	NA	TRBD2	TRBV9	TGTGCCCCGGGACTAGCGGGAGGTGTAGATACGCAGTATTTT	CAPGLAGGVDTQYF
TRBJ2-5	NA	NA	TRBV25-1	TGTGCCAGCTCACCAATAGCCGGGGAGACCCAGTACTTC	CASSPIAGETQYF
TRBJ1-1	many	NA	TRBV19	TGTGCCAGTAGTATACGGAGGGGAGACACTGAAGCTTTCTTT	CASSIRRGDTEAFF
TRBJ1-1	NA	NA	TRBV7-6	TGTGCCAGCTCACCGACTAGCGTGAACACTGAAGCTTTCTTT	CASSPTSVNTEAFF
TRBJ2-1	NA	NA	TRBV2	TGTGCCAGCAGTGAAGGGCTAGCTTACAATGAGCAGTTCTTC	CASSEGLAYNEQFF
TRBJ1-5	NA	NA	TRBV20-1	TGCAGTGCCAGCGGGGGAGATAGCAATCAGCCCCAGCATTTT	CSASGGDSNQPQHF
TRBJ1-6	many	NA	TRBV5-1	TGCGCCAGCAGCTTGCAGGGATCGGTTAGGTCACCCCTCCACTTT	CASSLQGSVRSPLHF
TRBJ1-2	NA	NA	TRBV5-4	TGTGCCAGCAGCCCGGCCGGCTATGGCTACACCTTC	CASSPAGYGYTF
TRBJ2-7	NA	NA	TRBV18	TGTGCCAGCTCACCGGCGGTCCGCAACTACGAGCAGTACTTC	CASSPAVRNYEQYF
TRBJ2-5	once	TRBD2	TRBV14	TGTGCCAGCAGCCTAAGACTAGCGTGGGAGACCCAGTACTTC	CASSLRLAWETQYF
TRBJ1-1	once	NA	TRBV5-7	TGTGCCAGCAGCTTGGAGGTAGGGGACCAACCCGCTTTCTTT	CASSLEVGDQPAFF
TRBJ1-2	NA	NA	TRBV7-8	TGTGCCAGCACCCTGACCGGGGCTAACTATGGCTACACCTTC	CASTLTGANYGYTF
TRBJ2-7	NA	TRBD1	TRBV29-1	TGCAGCGCCCGACAGGGGACAAAGACCTACGAGCAGTACTTC	CSARQGTKTYEQYF
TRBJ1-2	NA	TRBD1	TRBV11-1	TGTGCCAGCAGCGAACAGGGGTTGTCCGGGGAGCTTAACTATGGCTACACCTTC	CASSEQGLSGELNYGYTF
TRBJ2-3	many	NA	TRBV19	TGTGCCAGTACTAACTCTGAAGGGGGAGTTACGACAGATACGCAGTATTTT	CASTNSEGGVTTDTQYF
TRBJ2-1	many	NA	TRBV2	TGTGCCAGCAAATGGGAACTAGCAGGCGAGCAGTTCTTC	CASKWELAGEQFF
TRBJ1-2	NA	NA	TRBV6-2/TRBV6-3	TGTGCCAGCAGTTGGACGGAGGGCTACACCTTC	CASSWTEGYTF
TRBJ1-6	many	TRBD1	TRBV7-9	TGTGCCAGCAGCTCTACACCGGGACAGGATAATTCACCCCTCCACTTT	CASSSTPGQDNSPLHF
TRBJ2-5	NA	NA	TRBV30	TGTGCCTGGGCTATCCCCCAGGTACGGGAGACCCAGTACTTC	CAWAIPQVRETQYF
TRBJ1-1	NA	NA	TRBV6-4	TGTGCCAGCAGTGAATGCTCGGGACCTAGGAACACTGAAGCTTTCTTT	CASSECSGPRNTEAFF
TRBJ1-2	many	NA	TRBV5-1	TGCGCCAGCAGCTTGGTCCCAGGCAGCAACTATGGCTACACCTTC	CASSLVPGSNYGYTF